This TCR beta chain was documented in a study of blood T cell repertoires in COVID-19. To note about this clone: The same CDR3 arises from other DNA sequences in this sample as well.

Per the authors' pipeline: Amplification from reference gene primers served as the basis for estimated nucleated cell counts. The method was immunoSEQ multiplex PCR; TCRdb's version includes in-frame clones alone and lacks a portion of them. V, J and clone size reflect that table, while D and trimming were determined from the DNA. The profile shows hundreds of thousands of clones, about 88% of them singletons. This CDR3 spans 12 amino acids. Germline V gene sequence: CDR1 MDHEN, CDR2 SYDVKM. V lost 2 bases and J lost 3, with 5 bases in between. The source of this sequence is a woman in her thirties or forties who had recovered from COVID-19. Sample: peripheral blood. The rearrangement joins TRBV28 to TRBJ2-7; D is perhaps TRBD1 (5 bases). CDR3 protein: CASSLRGYEQYF. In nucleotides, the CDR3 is TGTGCCAGCAGTTTAAGGGGCTACGAGCAGTACTTC.